This TCR beta chain was sequenced for a study of technical replicates of blood from a handful of donors. J gave up 11 bases and V 5 bases, and 24 bases lay outside the gene matches. This CDR3 has 19 amino acids. Per the germline V gene, CDR1 is SGHVS and CDR2 is FQNEAQ. TCRdb's copy holds only in-frame clones and misses some; the assay was immunoSEQ multiplex PCR. The sample carries more than 65,000 clones, about 93% recorded once. Sequencing used T cells isolated from PBMCs. The origin of this receptor is a human donor in good health. This sequence joins TRBV7-8 and TRBJ1-5; 10 positions match TRBD1. CDR3 sequence: CASSPTQHLIWDRGRAQHF. Written as DNA, the CDR3 is TGTGCCAGCAGCCCAACGCAGCACCTGATCTGGGACAGGGGAAGGGCCCAGCATTTT.